One sample yielded the 23 T cell receptor beta chains listed below, sequenced in a study of shared clonotypes between healthy human individuals. Data came from immunoSEQ multiplex PCR; TCRdb stores just in-frame clones and leaves some out. Altogether just over 2,000,000 clones are present, less than 95% being singletons, with the ten largest covering 1% to 1.3%. Selected positively for CCR7 and CD45RO-negative, naive CD8 cells excluded terminally differentiated effector memory CD45RA+ cells. Sequencing was done on a sample of naive CD8+ T cells sorted from blood. Receptors were obtained from a young man in good health.

In DNA form, the CDR3 reads TGTGCCAGCAGTCCAGATACAGGGAATGGCTACACCTTC. It is translated as CASSPDTGNGYTF. The chain joins TRBV27 to TRBJ1-2, with D possibly matching TRBD1 (6 bases). Per germline, CDR1 MNHEY and CDR2 SMNVEV (reference sequence). There are 13 residues in the CDR3. The germline V and J ends were trimmed by 5 bases and 6 bases, with 13 bases remaining between them.

This chain links TRBV5-1 with TRBJ2-3; D unresolved. The germline V and J ends were trimmed by 5 bases and 3 bases, with 19 bases remaining between them. The germline gives CDR1 SGHRS, CDR2 YFSETQ. This CDR3 spans 16 amino acids. This CDR3 reads CASRRERQATTDTQYF. The CDR3 nucleotides read TGCGCCAGCAGGCGAGAACGGCAGGCGACGACAGATACGCAGTATTTT.

This clone was counted only a few times. This sequence joins TRBV10-3 and TRBJ2-6; D call uncertain. The CDR3 has 17 amino acids. V was trimmed by 0 bases and J by 2 bases, leaving 11 bases between them. Per the germline V gene, CDR1 is ENHRY and CDR2 is SYGVKD. The CDR3 DNA is TGTGCCATCAGTGAGTCGGAGTTGAGCCCTGGGGCCAACGTCCTGACTTTC. It translates to CAISESELSPGANVLTF.

The table lists this clone with a count of one. The chain employs TRBV12-5 and TRBJ1-5, with 9 bases aligning to TRBD1. The V and J ends lost 0 bases and 6 bases, in that order; junction bases with no gene match: 3. Germline values: CDR1 LGHNT, CDR2 FRNRAP. CDR3 size: 15 residues. CDR3 region: CASGLVGTGTQPQHF. CDR3 DNA sequence: TGTGCTAGTGGTTTGGTGGGGACAGGGACTCAGCCCCAGCATTTT.

The V and J genes are TRBV4-1 and TRBJ1-1; 8 nucleotides match TRBD1. V dropped 3 bases and J dropped 5; count of bases not matched to a gene: 5. This CDR3 is built from 14 residues. CDR1 is MGHRA and CDR2 is YSYEKL in the germline V gene. This chain's CDR3 is CASSHQGAHTEAFF. CDR3 coding DNA: TGCGCCAGCAGCCACCAGGGGGCGCATACTGAAGCTTTCTTT.

This chain joins TRBV7-8 and TRBJ1-6, with D perhaps matching TRBD1 (5 bases). Trimming cost V 6 bases and J 8 bases, with 17 bases left between them. The CDR3 sequence is 15 residues long. Germline V gene data show CDR1 as SGHVS and CDR2 as FQNEAQ. The CDR3 nucleotides are TGTGCCAGCAGAGAGAGGCAGGGCCTCTATTCACCCCTCCACTTT. This gives the protein CASRERQGLYSPLHF.

V is TRBV29-1 and J is TRBJ2-3, with unresolved D. CDR3 length equals 13 residues. In germline, CDR1 is SQVTM, CDR2 ANQGSEA. Trimming pared 4 bases from V and 0 bases from J, leaving 8 bases between. The CDR3 loop reads CSVVEASTDTQYF. In nucleotides, the CDR3 is TGCAGCGTTGTCGAGGCCAGCACAGATACGCAGTATTTT.

This sequence joins TRBV6-5 and TRBJ2-3; 10 bases map to TRBD2. The CDR3 is 15 amino acids. The V and J ends lost 6 bases and 4 bases, in that order; junction bases with no gene match: 7. Germline-derived CDR1 and CDR2 are MNHEY and SVGAGI. CDR3 sequence (DNA): TGTGCCAGCAGACAAGCGGGAGGGCCGGCAGATACGCAGTATTTT. It yields the protein CASRQAGGPADTQYF.

This sequence joins TRBV11-2 and TRBJ2-7; the D gene is possibly TRBD2 (5 bases). Germline V gives CDR1 SGHAT, CDR2 FQNNGV. CDR3 size: 14 residues. V gave up 0 bases and J gave up 1 base, with 7 bases separating them. CDR3 nucleotide sequence: TGTGCCAGCAGCTTAGAACGGGATTCCTACGAGCAGTACTTC. Encoded protein: CASSLERDSYEQYF.

The genes are TRBV11-1 and TRBJ2-2, with TRBD2 matching 10 bases. Unmatched junction bases numbered 1, after V lost 6 bases and J lost 3 bases. This CDR3 is 14 amino acids long. Germline V gene lookup returns CDR1 SGHAT and CDR2 FQDESV (reference sequence). Here the CDR3 reads CASSLAGDTGELFF. CDR3 bases: TGTGCCAGCAGTCTAGCGGGGGACACCGGGGAGCTGTTTTTT.

The DNA for the CDR3 is TGCGCCAGCAGCCAAGCGGGAAGAAACGGGGAGCTGTTTTTT. It translates to CASSQAGRNGELFF. V and J are TRBV4-3 and TRBJ2-2, with D perhaps matching TRBD2 (5 bases). CDR1 LGHNA and CDR2 YSLEER come from the germline V gene. The CDR3 consists of 14 residues. V was trimmed by 1 base and J by 7 bases, leaving 10 bases between them.

The V call is TRBV15, the J call TRBJ1-2, with a weak D call TRBD1 (5 bases). The germline V and J ends were trimmed by 5 bases and 1 base, with 17 bases remaining between them. Looked up from germline, CDR1 is LNHNV and CDR2 is YYDKDF (reference sequence). The CDR3 sequence is 16 residues long. The CDR3 here is CATSGGGTDLNYGYTF. As DNA, the CDR3 is TGTGCCACCAGCGGGGGGGGGACGGATCTTAACTATGGCTACACCTTC.

Concerning this clone: Since a much larger clone is just one base distant, this may be a read error. This chain joins TRBV6-6 and TRBJ2-5; no definite D call. Trimming pared 6 bases from V and 3 bases from J, leaving 2 bases between. This CDR3 is 10 amino acids long. Germline loops: CDR1 MNHNY, CDR2 SVGAGI (reference sequence). As DNA, the CDR3 is TGTGCCAGCAGCGAAGAGACCCAGTACTTC. It codes for CASSEETQYF.

The rearrangement joins TRBV4-1 to TRBJ2-7, with unresolved D. Per germline, CDR1 MGHRA and CDR2 YSYEKL. The V gene lost 1 base and the J gene lost 5 bases, with 6 bases spanning the gap. CDR3 length equals 12 residues. CDR3: CASSQANDEQYF. The CDR3 DNA is TGCGCCAGCAGCCAAGCAAACGACGAGCAGTACTTC.

With respect to this clone: Other DNA variants within this sample encode the same CDR3. This chain connects TRBV30 to TRBJ2-7; 9 nucleotides align to TRBD2. The V gene end was trimmed by 4 bases and the J gene end by 2 bases; junction bases not matched to a gene: 0. The germline gives CDR1 GTSNPN, CDR2 SVGIG (reference sequence). This CDR3 spans 12 amino acids. CDR3 DNA sequence: TGTGCCTGGACTAGCGGGACCTACGAGCAGTACTTC. It is translated as CAWTSGTYEQYF.

Worth noting for this clone: Other DNA sequences within the sample encode an identical CDR3. V is TRBV5-4 and J is TRBJ2-7; 7 nucleotides match TRBD1. There are 13 residues in the CDR3. The trim removed 2 bases at V and 4 bases at J, leaving 3 bases unmatched. CDR1 and CDR2 (germline): SGHNT, YYREEE (reference sequence). CDR3 DNA sequence: TGTGCCAGCAGCTTAACAGGGGCTTACGAGCAGTACTTC. Translating gives CASSLTGAYEQYF.

The chain has TRBV27 and TRBJ2-7; 12 bases are a match to TRBD1. The CDR3 totals 17 residues. Germline lookup yields CDR1 MNHEY and CDR2 SMNVEV (reference sequence). Trimming removed 2 bases from V and 0 bases from J; junction bases left unmatched: 5. CDR3 sequence: CASSLPPGQGASYEQYF. CDR3 sequence (DNA): TGTGCCAGCAGTTTACCTCCGGGACAGGGGGCCTCCTACGAGCAGTACTTC.

The table lists this clone with a count of one. The chain uses TRBV4-1 and TRBJ2-1, with TRBD1 identical over 8 bases. V lost 1 base and J lost 8; bases outside the gene matches: 7. This CDR3 is 15 amino acids long. Germline V CDR1 and CDR2: MGHRA, YSYEKL. CDR3 loop: CASSQVTGVWDEQFF. The CDR3 DNA reads as TGCGCCAGCAGCCAAGTGACAGGGGTATGGGATGAGCAGTTCTTC.

J is TRBJ2-5 and V is TRBV9; D is possibly TRBD1 (5 bases). The CDR3 is 14 amino acids. The germline V gene has CDR1 SGDLS and CDR2 YYNGEE. V lost 2 bases to trimming and J lost 1 base, with 9 bases between them. CDR3 in amino acids: CASSVTVLQETQYF. As DNA, the CDR3 is TGTGCCAGCAGCGTGACAGTGCTCCAAGAGACCCAGTACTTC.

The chain couples TRBV11-2 to TRBJ2-7; the D is unclear. Trimming took 1 base from V and 5 from J, leaving 9 bases between them. The CDR3 runs 13 residues. CDR1 and CDR2 from the germline V gene are SGHAT and FQNNGV. CDR3 amino acids: CASSLVWDNEQYF. Written as DNA, the CDR3 is TGTGCCAGCAGCTTAGTCTGGGATAACGAGCAGTACTTC.

The chain carries TRBV30 and TRBJ1-5, with TRBD1 identical over 9 bases. CDR1 is GTSNPN and CDR2 is SVGIG in the germline V gene (reference sequence). The CDR3 has 15 amino acids. The V segment lost 5 bases and the J segment 5 bases; nucleotides outside the gene matches: 10. The CDR3 DNA follows: TGTGCCTGGCGGGGGACAGGGCCAGTCGATCAGCCCCAGCATTTT. Residues: CAWRGTGPVDQPQHF.

The chain joins TRBV4-3 to TRBJ2-7; D perhaps matches TRBD1 (6 bases). Germline CDR1 is LGHNA and CDR2 is YSLEER. CDR3 length: 17 amino acids. V lost 0 bases and J 3 bases, leaving 18 bases between the germline ends. The CDR3 spells CASSQESPLGANYEQYF. The CDR3 DNA is TGCGCCAGCAGCCAAGAAAGTCCCCTGGGGGCAAACTACGAGCAGTACTTC.

This clone was seen a single time. V is TRBV10-3 and J is TRBJ2-7; 10 nucleotides line up with TRBD2. CDR3 size: 16 residues. V shed 2 bases and J 1 base; nucleotides not matched to a gene: 5. Germline V CDR1 and CDR2: ENHRY, SYGVKD. The CDR3 is CAISEGASGSSYEQYF. The CDR3 nucleotides are TGTGCCATCAGTGAGGGGGCTAGCGGGAGTTCCTACGAGCAGTACTTC.